This paragraph covers one T cell receptor beta chain sequence. Its antigen is still unknown. Amplification of TCR beta CDR3 regions used RNA as the template. HTBI primers were employed in a first-round RT-PCR of the TCR CDR3. TCRdb called the multiplex PCR reads again in MiXCR, with one record for every CDR3 protein. The data show hundreds of thousands of distinct CDR3 sequences, with 15% seen just once and 32% held by the top ten. The sample comes from a study of T cells in Graves' hyperthyroidism and ophthalmopathy. About the study: Peripheral blood sampling occurred at initial diagnosis, before any treatment.

Study-level findings and limits: With a median lead of 6.5 months before onset, the model predicted ophthalmopathy. Ophthalmopathy and stable hyperthyroidism were told apart by a 13 V-J model.

Hyperthyroidism of Graves' type that showed no ophthalmopathy progression within 18 months was stable. Trimming stripped 6 bases from V and 0 bases from J, with 9 bases between. Germline lookup yields CDR1 SEHNR and CDR2 FQNEAQ (reference sequence). There are 15 residues in the CDR3. This sequence originates from a woman aged 25 to 39 with Graves' hyperthyroidism. Sequenced sample: blood. The genes are TRBV7-9 and TRBJ2-6; D remains ambiguous. In nucleotides, the CDR3 is TGTGCCAGCAGTTTTTTGGGCTCTGGGGCCAACGTCCTGACTTTC. Protein product: CASSFLGSGANVLTF.